The clone carrying this T cell receptor beta chain was observed many times. This record comes from a study of T cell changes during pregnancy in multiple sclerosis. V lost 5 bases, J lost 4 bases, and 11 bases lay in between. CDR1 and CDR2 from the germline V gene are GTSNPN and SVGIG (reference sequence). There are 12 residues in the CDR3. Only in-frame clones appear in the TCRdb table, and some are missing; sequencing was by immunoSEQ multiplex PCR. This sample has about 93,000 clones, with 85% to 95% found just once. The material was peripheral blood, obtained after pregnancy. The source is a female donor with multiple sclerosis, enrolled in a pregnancy study. The chain couples TRBV30 to TRBJ1-1; possible D gene TRBD1, 6 bases. Here the CDR3 DNA reads TGTGCCTGGCAAACAGGGCCCACTGAAGCTTTCTTT. This translates into CAWQTGPTEAFF.